This T cell receptor (beta chain) appears in the sequencing data of a study of beta chain features in type 1 diabetes. V lost 4 bases and J lost 5; bases outside the gene matches: 11. The V gene's germline CDR1 is SGHRS and CDR2 YFSETQ. This CDR3 has 16 residues. As regards this clone: Its antigen remains unidentified.

Reverse transcribing all isolated RNA meant expressed TCRB transcripts were sequenced. Using immunoSEQ multiplex PCR, the repertoire was profiled, and TCRdb retains in-frame clones only, with some absent. Here the sample spans around 330,000 clones, approximately 10% being singletons. Notes on the study in general: When Type 1 diabetes patients were examined, their TCRB CDR3s proved moderately but significantly shorter in all four CD4+ subsets. A possible short-template PCR bias applies equally to patients and controls.

The specimen sequenced was naive CD4+ T cells from blood. The rearrangement links TRBV5-1 to TRBJ1-5; TRBD1 matches 8 bases. The sequence was collected from a woman aged 25 to 45 in good health. The CDR3 DNA follows: TGCGCCAGCAGCCGGCTAGGGGCAGGGGGCCATCAGCCCCAGCATTTT. Amino acid sequence: CASSRLGAGGHQPQHF. Looking up the rest from reference TRBV5-1 and TRBJ1-5 gives the full variable domain: KAGVTQTPRYLIKTRGQQVTLSCSPISGHRSVSWYQQTPGQGLQFLFEYFSETQRNKGNFPGRFSGRQFSNSRSEMNVSTLELGDSALYLCASSRLGAGGHQPQHFGDGTRLSIL.